These T cell receptor beta chains were read from a single sample in a study of identical twins. TCRdb reprocessed the 5' RACE reads via MiXCR and lists one record per CDR3 protein. The sample consists of some 560,000 distinct CDR3 sequences, 9.5% to 10% of them appearing once. The same sample was also used in a study of yellow fever vaccine responses in identical twins.

The source material was PBMCs. Receptor source: a young woman in good health. Each CDR3 is given with its conserved first and last residue. D genes are given only for firm matches. A row's size may be missing; if present it is once, few, many or a size class.

j_gene: TRBJ2-7
v_gene: TRBV6-1
abundance: .
len: 15
d_gene: .
CDR3aa: CASSETGTSTYEQYF
CDR3nt: TGTGCCAGCAGCGAAACCGGGACTTCGACCTACGAGCAGTACTTC

j_gene: TRBJ2-5
v_gene: TRBV29-1
abundance: .
len: 12
d_gene: .
CDR3aa: CSVLTSGETQYF
CDR3nt: TGCAGCGTTCTGACTAGTGGGGAGACCCAGTACTTC

j_gene: TRBJ2-1
v_gene: TRBV29-1
abundance: few
len: 13
d_gene: TRBD1
CDR3aa: CSTWSGQEDEQFF
CDR3nt: TGCAGCACCTGGTCGGGACAGGAGGATGAGCAGTTCTTC

j_gene: TRBJ2-7
v_gene: TRBV5-1
abundance: few
len: 15
d_gene: TRBD2
CDR3aa: CASSLVSGVTYEQYF
CDR3nt: TGCGCCAGCAGCTTGGTAAGCGGGGTTACCTACGAGCAGTACTTC

j_gene: TRBJ2-1
v_gene: TRBV14
abundance: many
len: 14
d_gene: TRBD2
CDR3aa: CASSQTSGSTPKFF
CDR3nt: TGTGCCAGCAGCCAGACTAGCGGGAGTACCCCCAAGTTCTTC

j_gene: TRBJ2-4
v_gene: TRBV7-9
abundance: few
len: 11
d_gene: .
CDR3aa: CASSSLTETSF
CDR3nt: TGTGCCAGCAGCTCACTAACCGAGACCTCATTC

j_gene: TRBJ2-3
v_gene: TRBV5-1
abundance: .
len: 18
d_gene: TRBD1
CDR3aa: CASSRTGLYSPVPDTQYF
CDR3nt: TGCGCCAGCAGCAGGACAGGCCTGTACTCCCCAGTCCCAGATACGCAGTATTTT

j_gene: TRBJ2-1
v_gene: TRBV6-5
abundance: .
len: 15
d_gene: TRBD2
CDR3aa: CASSYGGSLYNEQFF
CDR3nt: TGTGCCAGCAGTTACGGCGGGAGTCTATACAATGAGCAGTTCTTC

j_gene: TRBJ2-1
v_gene: TRBV6-2/TRBV6-3
abundance: many
len: 15
d_gene: TRBD2
CDR3aa: CASSLQRGSYNEQFF
CDR3nt: TGTGCCAGCAGCTTACAGCGGGGGTCCTACAATGAGCAGTTCTTC

j_gene: TRBJ1-4
v_gene: TRBV4-3
abundance: many
len: 15
d_gene: .
CDR3aa: CASSFRKGVNEKLFF
CDR3nt: TGCGCCAGCAGCTTTCGCAAGGGGGTTAATGAAAAACTGTTTTTT

j_gene: TRBJ1-1
v_gene: TRBV5-1
abundance: many
len: 14
d_gene: .
CDR3aa: CASSSQGGHTEAFF
CDR3nt: TGCGCCAGCAGCTCACAGGGAGGGCACACTGAAGCTTTCTTT

j_gene: TRBJ2-2
v_gene: TRBV11-2
abundance: .
len: 14
d_gene: .
CDR3aa: CASSLDSVVGELFF
CDR3nt: TGTGCCAGCAGCTTGGACTCAGTGGTCGGGGAGCTGTTTTTT

j_gene: TRBJ2-5
v_gene: TRBV7-3
abundance: many
len: 13
d_gene: TRBD2
CDR3aa: CASSRGGQETQYF
CDR3nt: TGTGCCAGCAGTCGGGGGGGCCAAGAGACCCAGTACTTC

j_gene: TRBJ1-1
v_gene: TRBV6-2/TRBV6-3
abundance: many
len: 11
d_gene: .
CDR3aa: CASRGNTEAFF
CDR3nt: TGTGCCAGCAGGGGGAACACTGAAGCTTTCTTT

j_gene: TRBJ1-6
v_gene: TRBV5-1
abundance: few
len: 15
d_gene: .
CDR3aa: CASSLAPGDNSPLHF
CDR3nt: TGCGCCAGCAGCTTGGCACCAGGGGATAATTCACCCCTCCACTTT

j_gene: TRBJ2-1
v_gene: TRBV19
abundance: once
len: 15
d_gene: TRBD2
CDR3aa: CASSVASGGWGEQFF
CDR3nt: TGTGCCAGTAGTGTGGCTAGCGGGGGGTGGGGTGAGCAGTTCTTC